A selection of T cell receptor beta chains follows, all from one sample in a study of T-cell reconstitution after alpha-beta-depleted transplantation in children. From the PCR reads, TCRdb called clonotypes with MiXCR, one entry per CDR3 protein. The sample contains about a million distinct CDR3 sequences, roughly 31% of which appear only once. Material: PBMCs, mostly from graft donor cells, obtained 360 days after TCRalphabeta/CD19-depleted stem cell transplant. Source of these receptors: a boy under three years old who had a stem cell transplant for SCID, so the T cells may come from the graft donor. Both conserved end residues are part of each CDR3. The D gene is left open where the match is weak. The size entry is marked missing in some rows and otherwise reads once, few, many or a size class.

d_call j_call v_call clone_size cdr3_nt cdr3_aa
TRBD1 TRBJ2-7 TRBV13 few TGTGCCAGCAGCCCGGGACAGGGTCGGGGGTACGAGCAGTACTTC CASSPGQGRGYEQYF
TRBD1 TRBJ2-6 TRBV6-7 NA TGTGCCAGCAGTGACAGGGTGCTCTCTGGGGCCAACGTCCTGACTTTC CASSDRVLSGANVLTF
TRBD1 TRBJ2-5 TRBV5-1 few TGCGCCAGCAGAGCGACCCCCCCCGGGACAGGGGGCGTGGAGACCCAGTACTTC CASRATPPGTGGVETQYF
NA TRBJ2-2 TRBV2 NA TGTGCCAGCAGTCCAGGGTCTCGAAGTGGGGAGCTGTTTTTT CASSPGSRSGELFF
NA TRBJ1-5 TRBV20-1 few TGCAGTGCTCAAAAGACAGTTAATAGCAATCAGCCCCAGCATTTT CSAQKTVNSNQPQHF
NA TRBJ1-5 TRBV6-4 NA TGTACCATCTGTTATTGGGGGCGAGGGCTCCAAAGGGGCAATCAGCCCCAGCATTTT CTICYWGRGLQRGNQPQHF
NA TRBJ2-7 TRBV2 NA TGTGCCACCAGTGGGGGTTACTCCTACGAGCAGTACTTC CATSGGYSYEQYF
NA TRBJ2-1 TRBV12-3/TRBV12-4 NA TGTGCCAGCAGTTTAGGACAGTTCCAAGGGCAGTTCTTC CASSLGQFQGQFF
NA TRBJ1-1 TRBV5-1 few TGCGCCAGCAGCTCACAGGGCAAGGACACTGAAGCTTTCTTT CASSSQGKDTEAFF
NA TRBJ2-7 TRBV7-9 NA TGTGCCAGCACCCTGGGGACCTTATATTACGAGCAGTACTTC CASTLGTLYYEQYF
TRBD1 TRBJ1-3 TRBV12-3/TRBV12-4 NA TGTGCCTGGCCCGGGACAGTGAATAACGACCTTGGAAACACCATATATTTT CAWPGTVNNDLGNTIYF
TRBD1 TRBJ2-5 TRBV9 few TGTGCCAGCAGCGTACGACCGGGACAGGGGGGAGAGACCCAGTACTTC CASSVRPGQGGETQYF
TRBD1 TRBJ2-7 TRBV27 NA TGTGCCAGCAGACGACCGGGACAGGGGTCCTACGAGCAGTACTTC CASRRPGQGSYEQYF
TRBD2 TRBJ2-1 TRBV2 few TGTGCCAGCGGTAGACTAGCGGCCTACAATGAGCAGTTCTTC CASGRLAAYNEQFF
TRBD1 TRBJ1-2 TRBV6-5 NA TGTGCCAGCAGATACTCGGGACAGGGGGCGCGAGGCTACACCTTC CASRYSGQGARGYTF
NA TRBJ1-4 TRBV27 NA TGTGCCAGCCGCCGTGGATTGAACCCCGAGAAACTGTTTTTT CASRRGLNPEKLFF
TRBD1 TRBJ2-2 TRBV7-9 NA TGTGCCAGCAGTGCACAGGGGTACACCGGGGAGCTGTTTTTT CASSAQGYTGELFF
NA TRBJ2-1 TRBV15 few TGTGCCACCAGCAGAGATCTGGGGGGCCTCCTAACCTACAATGAGCAGTTCTTC CATSRDLGGLLTYNEQFF
NA TRBJ2-1 TRBV7-2 NA TGTGCCAGCACCCTCCGAGGGGGGGTCAGGGAGCAGTTCTTC CASTLRGGVREQFF
NA TRBJ1-2 TRBV28 NA TGTGCCAGCAGGCCTCAGGGTAAAGGGAGTGGCTACACCTTC CASRPQGKGSGYTF
NA TRBJ2-2 TRBV18 few TGTGCCAGCTCACCGACACAGAACACCGGGGAGCTGTTTTTT CASSPTQNTGELFF
NA TRBJ2-5 TRBV4-2 NA TGTGCCAGCAGCCAAGATCTTTATGGCCAAGAGACCCAGTACTTC CASSQDLYGQETQYF
TRBD1 TRBJ2-7 TRBV28 NA TGTGCCAGCAGTTTTCCGACAGGGGGCGCCTACGAGCAGTACTTC CASSFPTGGAYEQYF
TRBD1 TRBJ2-5 TRBV4-2 few TGTGCCAGCAGCCAACTGGGACAGGGCACCTGGGAGACCCAGTACTTC CASSQLGQGTWETQYF
NA TRBJ2-3 TRBV3-1 NA TGTGCCAGCAGCCCCCAGACAAAGTCTAGCACAGATACGCAGTATTTT CASSPQTKSSTDTQYF
NA TRBJ1-2 TRBV5-6 few TGTGCCAGCAGCTTGAAAAGGGGTCCCTATGGCTACACCTTC CASSLKRGPYGYTF
NA TRBJ2-4 TRBV5-1 few TGCGCCAGCAGCTTGGGGGCCCCGAAGACCATTCAGTACTTC CASSLGAPKTIQYF
TRBD2 TRBJ2-3 TRBV4-2 NA TGTGCCAGCAGCCCGGGACTAGCGGAGGGAGTCGATACGCAGTATTTT CASSPGLAEGVDTQYF
NA TRBJ2-3 TRBV7-2 few TGTGCCAGCAGCTTAGCCGGGACAACGAGCACAGATACGCAGTATTTT CASSLAGTTSTDTQYF